Below are 11 T cell receptor beta chains sequenced from a single sample in a study of blood T cell repertoires in COVID-19 (dated by TCRdb to 2020 to 2021). Library preparation was by the immunoSEQ multiplex PCR assay. TCRdb retrieved this table from immuneACCESS and kept in-frame rearrangements only. Not all clones are present; in checked studies, unresolved V genes account for under half, and no reason is known for the remainder. For this sample the table gives approximately 60,000 clones, of which around 83% were detected only once. Around 6.3% of the sample belongs to the ten largest clones. Material: peripheral blood. The receptors come from a human donor in a cohort sampled during active COVID-19.

This clone is labeled medium-sized (0.01 to 0.1%). The chain's CDR3 is CARSQGPYEQYF. Here the CDR3 DNA reads TGTGCCAGGTCCCAGGGTCCCTACGAGCAGTACTTC. This chain joins TRBV5-4 and TRBJ2-7, with D possibly matching TRBD1 (5 bases). The CDR3 loop spans 12 amino acids. V lost 8 bases and J 2 bases, leaving 11 bases between the germline ends. The germline CDR1 and CDR2 sequences are SGHNT and YYREEE (reference sequence). Combining the CDR3 with reference TRBV5-4 and TRBJ2-7 gives the whole variable domain ETGVTQSPTHLIKTRGQQVTLRCSSQSGHNTVSWYQQALGQGPQFIFQYYREEENGRGNFPPRFSGLQFPNYSSELNVNALELDDSALYLCARSQGPYEQYFGPGTRLTVT.

The rearrangement joins TRBV28 to TRBJ1-1; 7 bases are shared with TRBD1. There are 15 residues in the CDR3. Trimming removed 1 base from V and 7 bases from J; junction bases left unmatched: 9. Per the germline V gene, CDR1 is MDHEN and CDR2 is SYDVKM. CDR3 protein: CASSLLGTAFSEAFF. DNA for the CDR3: TGTGCCAGCAGTTTATTAGGGACAGCTTTTAGTGAAGCTTTCTTT.

The sample holds a few counts of this clone. V and J are TRBV5-6 and TRBJ2-7, with D possibly TRBD1 on 7 matching bases. The CDR3 runs 13 residues. V lost 4 bases and J 6 bases, leaving 14 bases between the germline ends. Per germline, CDR1 SGHDT and CDR2 YYEEEE. The CDR3 is CASSAGTVGEQYF. The CDR3 DNA sequence: TGTGCCAGCAGCGCGGGGACAGTCGGCGAGCAGTACTTC.

This chain joins TRBV7-5 and TRBJ1-2. TRBV7-5 is deemed a pseudogene. The CDR3 has 11 amino acids. The CDR3: CAKNGVYGYTF. The CDR3, as DNA: TGTGCCAAAAACGGGGTATATGGCTACACCTTC.

In its sample, this clone was seen once. V usage is TRBV12-5 and J usage is TRBJ1-6; D gene uncertain. The germline V gene has CDR1 LGHNT and CDR2 FRNRAP. The ends were cut back, 3 bases at V and 8 bases at J, with 11 bases in the middle. The CDR3 runs 14 residues. CDR3 coding DNA: TGTGCTAGTGGTTTAGAAACGGTCTATTCACCCCTCCACTTT. This encodes CASGLETVYSPLHF. Supplemented by reference TRBV12-5 and TRBJ1-6, the full variable domain reads DARVTQTPRHKVTEMGQEVTMRCQPILGHNTVFWYRQTMMQGLELLAYFRNRAPLDDSGMPKDRFSAEMPDATLATLKIQPSEPRDSAVYFCASGLETVYSPLHFGNGTRLTVT.

The chain uses TRBV7-8 and TRBJ1-1; 7 bases line up with TRBD1. Trimming cost V 2 bases and J 11 bases; bases outside gene matches: 11. The V gene's germline CDR1 is SGHVS and CDR2 FQNEAQ. The CDR3 is 14 residues long. The CDR3 protein is CASSLSGQSLRAFF. In nucleotides, the CDR3 is TGTGCCAGCAGCTTATCGGGACAGTCCCTGAGGGCTTTCTTT.

The V gene is TRBV3-1 (or the pseudogene TRBV3-2), the J gene TRBJ2-2, with D tentatively TRBD2 (6 bases). CDR1 is LGHDT, CDR2 YNNKEL, per germline (reference sequence). The CDR3 has 13 amino acids. CDR3 in amino acids: CASGFRGTGELFF. The CDR3 DNA follows: TGTGCTAGCGGATTTCGGGGCACCGGGGAGCTGTTTTTT.

In DNA, the CDR3 is TGTGCCAGCATGTTGGGACAGGGGGCTGGGGAGCAGTTCTTC. It codes for CASMLGQGAGEQFF. The V and J genes are TRBV6-5 and TRBJ2-1; 12 nucleotides align to TRBD1. V lost 7 bases, J lost 10 bases, and 8 bases stayed unmatched. Germline V gives CDR1 MNHEY, CDR2 SVGAGI. This CDR3 is built from 14 residues.

The J gene is TRBJ2-3, the V gene TRBV12-3 or TRBV12-4, with a tentative D call TRBD2 (6 bases). The CDR3 consists of 13 residues. V was cut by 7 bases and J by 4 bases, with 12 bases left in between. In nucleotides, the CDR3 is TGTGCCAGCACCCGGGAGAGGGCAGATACGCAGTATTTT. It is translated as CASTRERADTQYF.

This rearrangement joins TRBV4-2 to TRBJ1-5; D remains unclear. From germline, CDR1 is LGHNA and CDR2 YNFKEQ. The CDR3 runs 16 residues. Trimming cost V 0 bases and J 7 bases, with 16 bases left between them. The CDR3 region has the DNA TGTGCCAGCAGCCAAGATTTGTCTATCCGCGGGCAGCCCCAGCATTTT. It encodes CASSQDLSIRGQPQHF.

The V call is TRBV29-1, the J call TRBJ1-1; 9 nucleotides align to TRBD1. Trimming took 7 bases from V and 6 from J; bases not matched to a gene: 6. The germline V gene has CDR1 SQVTM and CDR2 ANQGSEA. CDR3 length equals 12 residues. The CDR3 protein is CSADRGAAEAFF. The DNA for the CDR3 is TGCAGCGCCGACAGGGGGGCTGCTGAAGCTTTCTTT.